This T cell receptor (beta chain) derives from a study of Graves' ophthalmopathy and Graves' hyperthyroidism. Whole-study context: Peripheral blood sampling preceded any treatment and occurred at initial diagnosis.

This clonotype was detected many times. Its antigen remains unknown. The germline gene is not matched at one end of the junction; a read error may be the cause. Amplification of the TCR beta CDR3 regions used RNA transcripts (as template). First-round RT-PCR relied on HTBI primers, and a second-round multiplex PCR came next. TCRdb analysed the multiplex PCR reads with MiXCR anew, one entry per CDR3 protein. Altogether a few hundred thousand distinct CDR3 sequences are present, 15% to 20% being singletons, with the ten largest covering roughly 1.5%. Study-wide results and limits: Ophthalmopathy progression was predicted by the model at roughly 66% sensitivity and less than 80% specificity.

Per germline, CDR1 SQVTM and CDR2 ANQGSEA. The CDR3 is 10 amino acids. This TCR was recovered from a young woman with Graves' ophthalmopathy. Sequenced input: peripheral blood. This sequence joins TRBV29-1 and TRBJ2-2; perhaps TRBD2 as D (6 bases). The CDR3 sequence: CSAGTGGLFF. The CDR3 region has the DNA TGCAGCGCAGGGACCGGGGGGCTGTTTTTT.